This TCR beta chain is from a study of shared clonotypes between healthy human individuals (dated by TCRdb to between 2020 and 2021). In terms of the full investigation: The cohort comprised two women and three men aged 18 to 49 years. For each donor, CD4 naive and CD4 memory were each run on three plates, CD8 naive on two plates, and CD8 memory on one plate. Blood TCR repertoires of a handful of healthy adults were deeply sequenced to estimate repertoire size and the extent of clonotype sharing between individuals. Libraries were prepared and TCR repertoires were sequenced by different laboratories using diverse techniques, in order to increase sequencing depth and limit assay-specific biases. Leukapheresis yielded between about 0.85 and 10 billion PBMCs per donor.

Using the deep immunoSEQ assay, multiplex PCR amplified TCR CDR3 regions from genomic DNA. Extracted genomic DNA from each cell subset was spread evenly across all wells of several immunoSEQ 96-well plates, with each plate serving as a replicate. For sorted subsets, about 200 ng genomic DNA, equal to tens of thousands of T cell genomes, was loaded into each replicate PCR. Purified libraries were quantified with a Qubit 3.0 fluorometer, sized on a Bioanalyzer 2100, and re-quantified with the KAPA Library Quantification kit. Every immunoSEQ 96-well plate was sequenced on a separate single-read 150-cycle Illumina NextSeq 550 flow cell. The source study handled its data this way. Because the immunoSEQ output included only junctional sequences and no quality scores, the filtering could not be the same as the filtering used for full-length reads. Sequences were annotated with PyIR, a Python wrapper for IgBLAST v1.9, and V/J genes and CDR3 were assigned using IMGT germline references. Reads were filtered out if the reads had weak V/J assignments (E-value above 1e-6), no CDR3, stop codons, out-of-frame junctions, or ambiguous translated residues. A V3J clonotype was defined by an identical inferred V gene, J gene, and CDR3 amino acid sequence. To compute the percentage overlap between repertoires, the number of shared unique clonotypes was divided by the size of the smaller repertoire. RTK rarefaction, the Chao1 estimator, and Recon v2.1 estimates of unobserved clonotypes were used to assess repertoire richness. OLGA was used to compute generation probabilities for all TCRbeta clonotypes that the gDNA method yielded from a handful of donors. TCRdb mirrors the immuneACCESS table, restricted to in-frame sequences. Some clones are absent from its copies; in checked studies, under half trace to an unresolved V gene, and the reason for the others is unknown. V and J calls and clone size follow that table, whereas D and trimming were derived from the DNA. Recorded for this sample are a few million clones; roughly 92% of them occurred a single time. The ten largest clonotypes hold 0.11% to 0.15% of the sample.

As regards this clone: This receptor's antigen is unknown. Base qualities were left out, and no much larger clone turns up one base away.

Reading the germline V gene gives CDR1 MNHNS and CDR2 SASEGT. V sheds 7 bases and J sheds 0 bases, leaving 10 bases between their ends. Its CDR3 holds 14 amino acids, cysteine through phenylalanine. The entry retains the CDR3 DNA only, 42 bases that are in frame from base 1. Summary of the overall study and its limitations: Rarefaction of sorted-subset datasets indicated incomplete sequencing despite the large sequencing depth. Based on pairwise subsampling, the degree of clonotype sharing among donors was expected to be affected by sequencing depth. Across four donors, roughly 5% of naive CD4, 3.5% of naive CD8, roughly 2.2% of memory CD4, and 0.4% of memory CD8 clonotypes were shared. Because the study included a small number of donors, the genetic and exposure-history diversity represented was limited. Clonotypes shared by all four sorted-subset donors showed higher generation probabilities than non-shared clonotypes. Sampling was limited to blood, and TCR repertoires in tissue likely differ from TCR repertoires in blood. Naive subsets generally had larger estimated clonotype richness than memory subsets.

Healthy HIV-negative adults with no recently reported acute infections or vaccinations were included as donors. All donors were Caucasian adults living in Nashville, Tennessee, USA. CD4+ T cells were enriched by magnetic negative selection, after which naive cells were positively selected on CD45RA and the negative fraction was taken as the memory subset. Blood was collected by leukapheresis, and PBMCs were isolated by Ficoll-Histopaque density gradient centrifugation and then cryopreserved in liquid nitrogen vapor phase. Analytical flow cytometry was used to check the purity and quantity of every magnetically sorted T cell population. From each sorted fraction, genomic DNA was isolated and quantified by UV absorbance on a Nanodrop 2000c.

Recombination linked TRBV6-1 to TRBJ1-5; TRBD1 could be the D gene, as 5 bases match. The specimen was naive CD4+ T cells sorted from blood. The cell subset or site label for this specimen denotes: CD45RA+ positively selected. The TCR originated in a young man in good health. The CDR3 in this case is CASKQVYSNQPQHF. The bases read TGTGCCAGCAAACAGGTATATAGCAATCAGCCCCAGCATTTT.